The 7 T cell receptor beta chains reported below all come from one sample, sequenced in a study of blood T cell repertoires in COVID-19. Assay used: immunoSEQ multiplex PCR; TCRdb lists only in-frame clones, some missing. Of 170,000 or so clones detected, around 87% appear once; the ten largest clones hold around 0.5%. The sample taken for sequencing was peripheral blood. The receptor source for this set is a man between 60 and 75 years old with COVID-19, enrolled during active disease.

The chain combines TRBV11-2 with TRBJ2-7; D is undetermined. CDR3 length: 13 amino acids. V was shortened by 1 base and J by 4 bases, with 8 bases between the two germline ends. From germline, CDR1 is SGHAT and CDR2 FQNNGV. Here the CDR3 reads CASSLGSIYEQYF. In DNA, the CDR3 is TGTGCCAGCAGCTTAGGGTCTATTTACGAGCAGTACTTC.

In DNA, the CDR3 is TGTGCCAGCAGCCGAAGTACTAGTTTCGGGGAGCTGTTTTTT. Amino acids: CASSRSTSFGELFF. The chain carries TRBV4-2 and TRBJ2-2, with D possibly matching TRBD2 (5 bases). This CDR3 is 14 amino acids long. Per the germline V gene, CDR1 is LGHNA and CDR2 is YNFKEQ. V lost 4 bases to trimming and J lost 7 bases, with 13 bases between them.

This clone was seen once. The V call is TRBV24-1, the J call TRBJ2-3; 7 bases are shared with TRBD1. V was clipped by 3 bases and J by 2 bases; unmatched bases: 4. The CDR3 totals 15 residues. Germline V gene lookup returns CDR1 KGHDR and CDR2 SFDVKD. The DNA for the CDR3 is TGTGCCACCAGTGATGCCGGGACAGCCACAGATACGCAGTATTTT. Protein: CATSDAGTATDTQYF.

This clone has more than one count but fewer than ten. This chain connects TRBV7-2 to TRBJ2-1; D might be TRBD2 (5 bases). V was trimmed by 1 base and J by 4 bases, leaving 23 bases between them. The CDR3 loop spans 19 amino acids. Germline-derived CDR1 and CDR2 are SGHTA and FQGNSA. The CDR3 loop reads CASSLETPVWSRGYNEQFF. The CDR3 DNA sequence: TGTGCCAGCAGCTTAGAGACGCCCGTTTGGTCGCGAGGGTACAATGAGCAGTTCTTC.

This clone was observed a single time. The chain recombines TRBV19 with TRBJ1-1; D uncertain. This CDR3 has 14 amino acids. Trimming pared 3 bases from V and 0 bases from J, leaving 8 bases between. The germline CDR1 and CDR2 sequences are LNHDA and SQIVND (reference sequence). The CDR3, as DNA: TGTGCCAGTAGTATGGTGAGGATGAACACTGAAGCTTTCTTT. Its translation is CASSMVRMNTEAFF.

This sequence joins TRBV6-5 and TRBJ1-1, with D hard to call. The CDR3 length is 13 residues. Germline V gene data show CDR1 as MNHEY and CDR2 as SVGAGI. The V gene lost 2 bases and the J gene lost 3 bases, with 7 bases spanning the gap. The chain's CDR3 is CASSYIQDTEAFF. DNA for the CDR3: TGTGCCAGCAGTTACATACAAGACACTGAAGCTTTCTTT.

The chain combines TRBV6-5 with TRBJ2-7, with 7 bases matching TRBD1. Germline V lookup: CDR1 MNHEY, CDR2 SVGAGI. CDR3 size: 15 residues. Unmatched junction bases numbered 11, after V lost 6 bases and J lost 3 bases. The CDR3 nucleotides are TGTGCCAGCAGCCGGACAGGAAGGTTACTCTACGAGCAGTACTTC. It encodes CASSRTGRLLYEQYF.